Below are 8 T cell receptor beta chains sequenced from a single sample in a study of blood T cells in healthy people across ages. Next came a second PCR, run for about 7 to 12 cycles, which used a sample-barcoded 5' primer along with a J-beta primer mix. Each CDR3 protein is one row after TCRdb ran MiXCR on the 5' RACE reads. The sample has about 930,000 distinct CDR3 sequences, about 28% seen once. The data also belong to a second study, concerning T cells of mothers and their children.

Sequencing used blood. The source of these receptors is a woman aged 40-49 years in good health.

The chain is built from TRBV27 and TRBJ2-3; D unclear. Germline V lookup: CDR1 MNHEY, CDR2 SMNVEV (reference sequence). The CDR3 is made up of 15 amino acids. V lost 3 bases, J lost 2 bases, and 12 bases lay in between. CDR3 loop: CASSFWGTSTDTQYF. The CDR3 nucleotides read TGTGCCAGCAGTTTTTGGGGTACGTCCACAGATACGCAGTATTTT.

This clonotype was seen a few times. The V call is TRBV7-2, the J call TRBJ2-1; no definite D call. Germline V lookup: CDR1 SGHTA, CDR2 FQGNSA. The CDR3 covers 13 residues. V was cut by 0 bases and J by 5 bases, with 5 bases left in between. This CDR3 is CASSLARDNEQFF. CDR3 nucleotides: TGTGCCAGCAGCTTAGCGCGAGACAATGAGCAGTTCTTC.

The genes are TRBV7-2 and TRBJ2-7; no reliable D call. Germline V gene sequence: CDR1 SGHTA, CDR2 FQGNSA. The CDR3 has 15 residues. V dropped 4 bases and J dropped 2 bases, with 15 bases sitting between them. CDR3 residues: CASSSSWVRAYEQYF. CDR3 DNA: TGTGCCAGCAGCTCCTCGTGGGTCCGTGCCTACGAGCAGTACTTC.

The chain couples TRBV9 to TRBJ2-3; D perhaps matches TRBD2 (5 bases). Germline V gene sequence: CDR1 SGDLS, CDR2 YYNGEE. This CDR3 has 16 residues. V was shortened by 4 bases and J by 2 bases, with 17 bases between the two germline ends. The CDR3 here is CASSPRAGPDTDTQYF. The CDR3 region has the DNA TGTGCCAGCAGCCCGCGGGCTGGGCCAGACACAGATACGCAGTATTTT. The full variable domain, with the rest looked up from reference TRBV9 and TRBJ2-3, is DSGVTQTPKHLITATGQRVTLRCSPRSGDLSVYWYQQSLDQGLQFLIQYYNGEERAKGNILERFSAQQFPDLHSELNLSSLELGDSALYFCASSPRAGPDTDTQYFGPGTRLTVL.

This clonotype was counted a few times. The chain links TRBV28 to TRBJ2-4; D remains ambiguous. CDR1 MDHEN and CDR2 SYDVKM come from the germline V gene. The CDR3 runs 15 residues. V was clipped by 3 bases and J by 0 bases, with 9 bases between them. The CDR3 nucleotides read TGTGCCAGCAGTTTTACCCGGAAAGCCAAAAACATTCAGTACTTC. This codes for CASSFTRKAKNIQYF.

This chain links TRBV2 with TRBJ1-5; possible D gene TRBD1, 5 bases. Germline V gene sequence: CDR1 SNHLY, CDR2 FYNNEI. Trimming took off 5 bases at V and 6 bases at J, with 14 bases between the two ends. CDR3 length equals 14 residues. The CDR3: CASSNGGIGQPQHF. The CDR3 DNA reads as TGTGCCAGCAGTAATGGGGGGATTGGTCAGCCCCAGCATTTT.

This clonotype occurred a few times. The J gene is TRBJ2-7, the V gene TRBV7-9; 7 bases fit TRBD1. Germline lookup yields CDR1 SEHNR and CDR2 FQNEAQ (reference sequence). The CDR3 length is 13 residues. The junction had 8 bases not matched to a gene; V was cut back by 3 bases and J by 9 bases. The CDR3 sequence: CASSFGTGESQYF. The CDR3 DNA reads TGTGCCAGCAGCTTCGGAACAGGGGAATCGCAGTACTTC.

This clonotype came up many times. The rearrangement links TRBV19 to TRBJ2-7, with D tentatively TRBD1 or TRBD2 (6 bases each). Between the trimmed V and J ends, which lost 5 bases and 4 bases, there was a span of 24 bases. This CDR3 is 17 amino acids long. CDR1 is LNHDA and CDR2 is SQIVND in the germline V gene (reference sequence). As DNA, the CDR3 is TGTGCCAGTAGTCCCGGCTGGGGGGCAACCCCTCCGTACGAGCAGTACTTC. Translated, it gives CASSPGWGATPPYEQYF. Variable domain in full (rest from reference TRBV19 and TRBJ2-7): DGGITQSPKYLFRKEGQNVTLSCEQNLNHDAMYWYRQDPGQGLRLIYYSQIVNDFQKGDIAEGYSVSREKKESFPLTVTSAQKNPTAFYLCASSPGWGATPPYEQYFGPGTRLTVT.